The entry below gives a single T cell receptor (beta chain) sequence along with its context. Its antigen is currently unknown. The authors extracted at least 5 micrograms of total RNA per sample. The record originates from a study of blood T cells in healthy people across ages. Broader study findings: Higher naive T cell percentage went strongly together with higher TCR beta diversity.

Germline CDR1 reads DFQATT; CDR2 reads SNEGSKA (reference sequence). This CDR3 contains 10 residues. Sample-barcoded 5' priming and a J-beta primer mix drove a second PCR of roughly 7 to 11 cycles. Each TCR beta cDNA got a 12-nucleotide random molecular identifier. TCRdb fed the 5' RACE reads into MiXCR, producing one record per CDR3 protein. The sample holds nearly 800,000 distinct CDR3 sequences, around three fifths seen once. The chain is built from TRBV20-1 and TRBJ2-4; no reliable D call. Near its end, the DNA agrees better with TRBJ2-7, so the J call may be wrong. The receptor was isolated from a man in his forties in good health. Sequenced material: blood. The CDR3 protein is CSASSYEQYF. The CDR3, as DNA: TGCAGTGCTAGTTCCTACGAGCAGTACTTC.